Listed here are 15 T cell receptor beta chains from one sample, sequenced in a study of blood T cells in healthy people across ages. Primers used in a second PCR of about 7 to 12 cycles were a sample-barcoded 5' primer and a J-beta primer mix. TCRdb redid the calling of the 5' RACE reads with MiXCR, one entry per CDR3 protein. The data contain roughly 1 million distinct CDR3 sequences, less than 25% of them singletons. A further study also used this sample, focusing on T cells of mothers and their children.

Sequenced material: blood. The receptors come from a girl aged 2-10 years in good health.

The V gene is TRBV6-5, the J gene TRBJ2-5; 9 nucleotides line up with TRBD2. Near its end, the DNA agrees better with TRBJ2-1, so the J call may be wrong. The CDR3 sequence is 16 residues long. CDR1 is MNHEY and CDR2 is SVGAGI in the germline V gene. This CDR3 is CASSYSTSGFNNEQFF. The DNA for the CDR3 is TGTGCCAGCAGTTACTCTACTAGCGGGTTTAACAATGAGCAGTTCTTC.

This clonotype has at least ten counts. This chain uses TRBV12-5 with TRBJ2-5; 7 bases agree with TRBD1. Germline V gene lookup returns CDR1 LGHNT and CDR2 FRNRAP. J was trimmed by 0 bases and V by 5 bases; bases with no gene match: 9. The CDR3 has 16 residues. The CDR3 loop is CASGATRGKYQETQYF. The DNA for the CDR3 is TGTGCTAGTGGTGCCACCAGGGGGAAGTACCAAGAGACCCAGTACTTC.

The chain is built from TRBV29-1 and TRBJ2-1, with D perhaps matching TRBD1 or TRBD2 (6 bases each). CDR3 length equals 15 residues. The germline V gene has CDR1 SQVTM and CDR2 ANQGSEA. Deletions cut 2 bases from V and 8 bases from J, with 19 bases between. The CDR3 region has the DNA TGCAGCGTTGAACTTGGGGGGCGCGAAGGCGATGAGCAGTTCTTC. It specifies CSVELGGREGDEQFF.

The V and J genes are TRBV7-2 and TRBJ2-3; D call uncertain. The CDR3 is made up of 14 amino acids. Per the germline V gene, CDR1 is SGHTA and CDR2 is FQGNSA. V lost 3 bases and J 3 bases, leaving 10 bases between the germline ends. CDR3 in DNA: TGTGCCAGCAGCTTCCTAGGGTGGACAGATACGCAGTATTTT. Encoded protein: CASSFLGWTDTQYF.

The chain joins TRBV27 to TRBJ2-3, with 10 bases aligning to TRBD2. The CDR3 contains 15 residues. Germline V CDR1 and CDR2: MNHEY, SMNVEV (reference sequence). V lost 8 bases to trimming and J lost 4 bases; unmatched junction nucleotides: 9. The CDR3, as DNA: TGTGCCAGCCGAAAATATCTAGCGGGAGCAGATACGCAGTATTTT. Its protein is CASRKYLAGADTQYF.

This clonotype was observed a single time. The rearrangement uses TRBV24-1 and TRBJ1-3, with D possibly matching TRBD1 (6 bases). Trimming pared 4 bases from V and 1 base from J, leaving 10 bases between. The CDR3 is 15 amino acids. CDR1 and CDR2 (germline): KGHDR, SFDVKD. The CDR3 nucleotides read TGTGCCACCAGTGACCCAACAGGGTCTGGAAACACCATATATTTT. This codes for CATSDPTGSGNTIYF.

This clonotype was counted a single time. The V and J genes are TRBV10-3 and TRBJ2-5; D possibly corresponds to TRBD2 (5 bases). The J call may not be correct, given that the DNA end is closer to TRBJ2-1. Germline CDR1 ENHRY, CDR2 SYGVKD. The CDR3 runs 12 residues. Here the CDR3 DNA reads TGTGCCATCACGGATAGCGAACTGGAGCAGTTCTTC. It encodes CAITDSELEQFF.

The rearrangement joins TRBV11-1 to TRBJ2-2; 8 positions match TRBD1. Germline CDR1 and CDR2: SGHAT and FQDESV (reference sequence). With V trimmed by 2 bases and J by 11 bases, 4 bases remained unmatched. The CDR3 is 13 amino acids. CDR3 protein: CASSLSRGRELFF. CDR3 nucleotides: TGTGCCAGCAGCTTAAGCAGGGGGCGTGAGCTGTTTTTT.

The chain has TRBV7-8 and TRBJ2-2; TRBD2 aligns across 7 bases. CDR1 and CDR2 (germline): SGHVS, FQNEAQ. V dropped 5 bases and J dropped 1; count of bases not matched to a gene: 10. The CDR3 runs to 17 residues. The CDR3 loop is CASSPLMSGVNTGELFF. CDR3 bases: TGTGCCAGCAGCCCCTTGATGAGCGGGGTGAACACCGGGGAGCTGTTTTTT.

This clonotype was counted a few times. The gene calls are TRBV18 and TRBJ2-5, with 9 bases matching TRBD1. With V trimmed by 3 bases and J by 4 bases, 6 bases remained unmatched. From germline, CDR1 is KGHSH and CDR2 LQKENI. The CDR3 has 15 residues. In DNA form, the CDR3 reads TGTGCCAGCTCACCCTCGTTGGGACAGGGAGAGACCCAGTACTTC. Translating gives CASSPSLGQGETQYF. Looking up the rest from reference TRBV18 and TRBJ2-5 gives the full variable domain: NAGVMQNPRHLVRRRGQEARLRCSPMKGHSHVYWYRQLPEEGLKFMVYLQKENIIDESGMPKERFSAEFPKEGPSILRIQQVVRGDSAAYFCASSPSLGQGETQYFGPGTRLLVL.

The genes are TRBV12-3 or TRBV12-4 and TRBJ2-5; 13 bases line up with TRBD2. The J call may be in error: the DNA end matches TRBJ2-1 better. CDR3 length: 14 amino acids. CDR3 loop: CASSGTSGNDEQFF. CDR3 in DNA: TGTGCCAGCAGTGGGACTAGCGGGAACGATGAGCAGTTCTTC.

The chain's CDR3 is CSAGIGVSSYNEQFF. The CDR3 DNA reads as TGCAGCGCCGGGATAGGGGTTAGCTCCTACAATGAGCAGTTCTTC. This rearrangement joins TRBV29-1 to TRBJ2-1; either TRBD1 or TRBD2 may fit D (5 bases each). The V gene's germline CDR1 is SQVTM and CDR2 ANQGSEA. V dropped 7 bases and J dropped 0 bases, with 16 bases sitting between them. The CDR3 is 15 amino acids.

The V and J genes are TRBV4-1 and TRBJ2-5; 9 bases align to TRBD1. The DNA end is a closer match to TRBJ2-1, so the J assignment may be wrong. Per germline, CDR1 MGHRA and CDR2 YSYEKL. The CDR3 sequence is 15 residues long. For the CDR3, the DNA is TGCGCCAGCAGCCAAGAACTACAGGGGGCAGGTGAGCAGTTCTTC. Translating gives CASSQELQGAGEQFF.

The DNA for the CDR3 is TGCAGCGTTGAAGGGGGGAGTGGCATTCAGTACTTC. Translated: CSVEGGSGIQYF. V usage is TRBV29-1 and J usage is TRBJ2-4; D tentatively reads TRBD1 or TRBD2 (5 bases each). CDR3 length: 12 residues. The germline V and J ends were trimmed by 1 base and 9 bases, with 10 bases remaining between them. Per germline, CDR1 SQVTM and CDR2 ANQGSEA.

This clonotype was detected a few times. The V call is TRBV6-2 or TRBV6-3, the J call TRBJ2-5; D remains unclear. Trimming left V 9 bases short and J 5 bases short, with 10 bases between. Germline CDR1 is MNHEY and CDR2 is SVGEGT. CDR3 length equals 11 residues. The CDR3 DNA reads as TGTGCCAGTCGTTTTAGGGAGACCCAGTACTTC. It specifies CASRFRETQYF.